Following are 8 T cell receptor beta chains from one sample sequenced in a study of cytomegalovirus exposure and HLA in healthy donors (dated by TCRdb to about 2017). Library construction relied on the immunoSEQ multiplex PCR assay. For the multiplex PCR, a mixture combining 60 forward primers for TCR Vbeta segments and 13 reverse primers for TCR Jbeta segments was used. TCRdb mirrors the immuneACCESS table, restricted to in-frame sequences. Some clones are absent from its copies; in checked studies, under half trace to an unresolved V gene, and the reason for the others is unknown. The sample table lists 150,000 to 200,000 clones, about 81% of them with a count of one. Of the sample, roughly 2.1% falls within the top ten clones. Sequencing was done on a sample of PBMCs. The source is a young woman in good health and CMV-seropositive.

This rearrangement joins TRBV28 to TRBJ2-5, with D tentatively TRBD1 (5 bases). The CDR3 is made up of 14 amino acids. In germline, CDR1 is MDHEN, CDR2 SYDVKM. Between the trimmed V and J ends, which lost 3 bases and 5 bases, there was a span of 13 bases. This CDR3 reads CASSFMGRWETQYF. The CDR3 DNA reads TGTGCCAGCAGTTTTATGGGGCGGTGGGAGACCCAGTACTTC. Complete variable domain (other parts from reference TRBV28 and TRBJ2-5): DVKVTQSSRYLVKRTGEKVFLECVQDMDHENMFWYRQDPGLGLRLIYFSYDVKMKEKGDIPEGYSVSREKKERFSLILESASTNQTSMYLCASSFMGRWETQYFGPGTRLLVL.

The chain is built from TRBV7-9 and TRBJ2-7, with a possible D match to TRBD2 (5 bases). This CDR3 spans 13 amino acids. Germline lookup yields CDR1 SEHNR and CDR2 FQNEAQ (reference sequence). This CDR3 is CSSGRDHHYEQYV. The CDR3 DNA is TGTTCCAGCGGCCGGGATCACCACTACGAGCAGTACGTC.

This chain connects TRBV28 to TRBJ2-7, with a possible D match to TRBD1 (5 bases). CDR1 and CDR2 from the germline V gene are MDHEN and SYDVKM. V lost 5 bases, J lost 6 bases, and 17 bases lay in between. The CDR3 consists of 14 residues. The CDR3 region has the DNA TGTGCCAGCAGTACACCGATTAGTAGGGGCGAGCAGTACTTC. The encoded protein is CASSTPISRGEQYF.

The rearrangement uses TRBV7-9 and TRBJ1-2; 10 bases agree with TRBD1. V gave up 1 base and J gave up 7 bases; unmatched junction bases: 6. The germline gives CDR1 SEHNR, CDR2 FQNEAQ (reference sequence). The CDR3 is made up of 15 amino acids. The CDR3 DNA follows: TGTGCCAGCAGCTTAGGGGGGGACAGGGGAGGTGGCTACACCTTC. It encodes CASSLGGDRGGGYTF.

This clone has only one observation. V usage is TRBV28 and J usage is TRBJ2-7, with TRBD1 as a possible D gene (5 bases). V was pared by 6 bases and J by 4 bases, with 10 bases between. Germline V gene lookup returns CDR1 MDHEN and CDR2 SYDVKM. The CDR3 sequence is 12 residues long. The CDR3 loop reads CASRGRQYEQYF. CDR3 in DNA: TGTGCCAGCAGGGGCCGACAGTACGAGCAGTACTTC.

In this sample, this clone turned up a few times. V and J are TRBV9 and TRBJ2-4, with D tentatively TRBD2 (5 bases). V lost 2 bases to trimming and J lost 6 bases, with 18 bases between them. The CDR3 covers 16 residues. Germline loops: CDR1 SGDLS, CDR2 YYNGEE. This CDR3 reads CASSVLASSAGNIQYF. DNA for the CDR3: TGTGCCAGCAGCGTCTTGGCCTCCTCGGCGGGAAACATTCAGTACTTC.

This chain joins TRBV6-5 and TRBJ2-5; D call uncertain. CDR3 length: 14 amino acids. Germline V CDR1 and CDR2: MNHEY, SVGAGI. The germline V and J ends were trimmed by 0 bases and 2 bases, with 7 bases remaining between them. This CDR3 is CASSYSLDQETQYF. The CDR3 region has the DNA TGTGCCAGCAGTTACTCTCTAGATCAAGAGACCCAGTACTTC.

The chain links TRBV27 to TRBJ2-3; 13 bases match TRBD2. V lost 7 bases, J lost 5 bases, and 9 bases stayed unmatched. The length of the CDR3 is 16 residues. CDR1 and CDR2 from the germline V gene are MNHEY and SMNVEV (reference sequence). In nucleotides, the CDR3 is TGTGCCAGCACCCAGACTAGCGGGGGGCAGGAAGATACGCAGTATTTT. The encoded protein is CASTQTSGGQEDTQYF.